This TCR beta chain was sequenced in a study of T-cell reconstitution after alpha-beta-depleted transplantation in children. This clonotype was observed a few times. Preparation of the TCRbeta library involved a method that used unique molecular identifiers. TCRdb re-called the PCR reads through MiXCR, storing one row per CDR3 protein. The table shows 500,000 to 750,000 distinct CDR3 sequences, with roughly 13% occurring only once. The CDR3 spans 11 residues. Germline-derived CDR1 and CDR2 are LGHDT and YNNKEL (reference sequence). The germline V and J ends were trimmed by 9 bases and 7 bases, with 12 bases remaining between them.

The rearrangement links TRBV3-1 to TRBJ2-5, with a weak D call TRBD2 (5 bases). The origin of this receptor is a male patient between 10 and 17 years old who had a stem cell transplant for acute myeloid leukemia, so the T cells may come from the graft donor. Sequenced material: PBMCs, mostly from graft donor cells, taken 360 days after TCRalphabeta/CD19-depleted stem cell transplant. The CDR3 DNA is TGTGCCAGAGGAGGAGTTGGGACCCAGTACTTC. Translation gives CARGGVGTQYF.